The next 27 T cell receptor beta chains were all read from a single sample in a study of blood T cells in healthy people across ages. Primed by a sample-barcoded 5' primer and a J-beta primer mix, a second PCR proceeded for 7 to 11 cycles. Using its own MiXCR run on the 5' RACE reads, TCRdb lists one record per CDR3 protein. The sample records around 1,500,000 distinct CDR3 sequences, about 40% being singletons. Sequencing was done on a sample of blood. The receptors originated from a woman aged 18-29 years in good health.

This chain uses TRBV5-1 with TRBJ2-7; no clear D gene. CDR1 and CDR2 from the germline V gene are SGHRS and YFSETQ. V was trimmed by 1 base and J by 0 bases, leaving 14 bases between them. This CDR3 region has 16 residues. CDR3 in DNA: TGCGCCAGCAGCTTGTACGTCGGTGGCAGCTCCTACGAGCAGTACTTC. The encoded protein is CASSLYVGGSSYEQYF. Full variable domain (outside the CDR3, taken from reference TRBV5-1 and TRBJ2-7): KAGVTQTPRYLIKTRGQQVTLSCSPISGHRSVSWYQQTPGQGLQFLFEYFSETQRNKGNFPGRFSGRQFSNSRSEMNVSTLELGDSALYLCASSLYVGGSSYEQYFGPGTRLTVT.

The J gene is TRBJ2-7, the V gene TRBV6-5; D perhaps matches TRBD1 (8 bases). From germline, CDR1 is MNHEY and CDR2 SVGAGI. The CDR3 spans 16 residues. V gave up 0 bases and J gave up 2 bases, with 14 bases separating them. The CDR3 loop reads CASSYSTGEGTYEQYF. The CDR3 DNA reads TGTGCCAGCAGTTACTCGACAGGGGAGGGCACCTACGAGCAGTACTTC.

The sample holds a few counts of this clonotype. The J gene is TRBJ2-3, the V gene TRBV24-1; the D is unclear. The CDR3 totals 13 residues. Trimming removed 4 bases at V and 6 bases at J, with 10 bases between. Germline values: CDR1 KGHDR, CDR2 SFDVKD. The CDR3 DNA is TGTGCCACCAGTGAGACCAAATCGGATACGCAGTATTTT. It codes for CATSETKSDTQYF.

This clonotype was seen a single time. The CDR3 sequence is CASRPWPSTGRHTEAFF. The CDR3 nucleotides read TGCGCCAGCAGACCCTGGCCCTCGACAGGGCGTCACACTGAAGCTTTCTTT. The chain recombines TRBV4-1 with TRBJ1-1; 7 bases agree with TRBD1. CDR1 is MGHRA and CDR2 is YSYEKL in the germline V gene. Trimming at V came to 6 bases and at J to 3 bases, leaving 16 bases not matched to a gene. This CDR3 is 17 amino acids long.

The rearrangement links TRBV29-1 to TRBJ2-1, with 9 nucleotides matching TRBD1. The end of the DNA aligns better with TRBJ2-7, so the J call may be wrong. This CDR3 has 12 residues. Germline assignment: CDR1 SQVTM and CDR2 ANQGSEA. The CDR3 DNA follows: TGCAGGGGACAGGGCACCTACAATGAGCAGTACTTC. Translated: CRGQGTYNEQYF.

The V gene is TRBV12-3 or TRBV12-4, the J gene TRBJ1-1; D is possibly TRBD1 (6 bases). This CDR3 has 13 residues. Trimming pared 7 bases from V and 11 bases from J, leaving 20 bases between. For the CDR3, the DNA is TGTGCCAGCACTGAGACAGGCCCAGGGAGGGCTTTCTTT. It encodes CASTETGPGRAFF.

This sequence joins TRBV6-5 and TRBJ2-5; TRBD2 matches 9 bases. The CDR3 covers 15 residues. V trimming: 8 bases; J trimming: 4 bases; junction bases outside the gene matches: 11. Germline V gives CDR1 MNHEY, CDR2 SVGAGI. The CDR3 loop is CASRHLAGVRETQYF. The CDR3 DNA is TGTGCCAGCCGCCACTTAGCGGGAGTTAGAGAGACCCAGTACTTC.

This chain uses TRBV4-2 with TRBJ1-1; 9 bases match TRBD1. Germline CDR1 and CDR2: LGHNA and YNFKEQ. The trim removed 1 base at V and 3 bases at J, leaving 6 bases unmatched. CDR3 length equals 16 residues. The CDR3 spells CASSQGTGGADTEAFF. DNA for the CDR3: TGTGCCAGCAGCCAAGGCACAGGGGGCGCCGACACTGAAGCTTTCTTT.

This clonotype was counted only a few times. The chain joins TRBV4-2 to TRBJ2-7; 9 bases are a match to TRBD2. The trim removed 2 bases at V and 0 bases at J, leaving 5 bases unmatched. CDR1 is LGHNA, CDR2 YNFKEQ, per germline. This CDR3 is 16 amino acids long. CDR3 sequence (DNA): TGTGCCAGCAGCCAAAGCAGCGGGGGGTCCTCCTACGAGCAGTACTTC. Protein sequence: CASSQSSGGSSYEQYF.

The gene calls are TRBV10-2 and TRBJ2-5; 10 bases are shared with TRBD1. There are 14 residues in the CDR3. V lost 6 bases and J lost 5; bases outside the gene matches: 6. Germline V gene lookup returns CDR1 WSHSY and CDR2 SAAADI. The CDR3 DNA reads TGCGCCAGCAGGATGACAGGGGGCGGTGAGACCCAGTACTTC. The encoded protein is CASRMTGGGETQYF.

This clonotype was seen a handful of times. This chain uses TRBV29-1 with TRBJ1-4; D not resolved. Germline CDR1 reads SQVTM; CDR2 reads ANQGSEA. The CDR3 consists of 14 residues. Deletions cut 5 bases from V and 8 bases from J, with 18 bases between. For the CDR3, the DNA is TGCAGCGTTCTCGACGCGGGTCGGGAGGAAAAACTGTTTTTT. It codes for CSVLDAGREEKLFF.

The chain uses TRBV9 and TRBJ1-3, with 10 bases matching TRBD1. This CDR3 has 16 amino acids. CDR1 is SGDLS and CDR2 is YYNGEE in the germline V gene. The J segment lost 8 bases and the V segment lost 1 base, leaving 9 bases of the junction unmatched. The CDR3 loop reads CASSVTSGQGPHTIYF. In DNA, the CDR3 is TGTGCCAGCAGCGTAACATCGGGACAGGGGCCACACACCATATATTTT.

The CDR3 coding sequence is TGTGCCAGCAGTTTTGGCGGGGACGGGGCTCGCGAGCAGTACTTC. Protein: CASSFGGDGAREQYF. The V call is TRBV12-3 or TRBV12-4, the J call TRBJ2-7; possible D gene TRBD2, 6 bases. Trimming removed 3 bases at V and 6 bases at J, with 18 bases between. The CDR3 consists of 15 residues.

The chain couples TRBV2 to TRBJ2-6; perhaps TRBD1 as D (5 bases). Deletions cut 7 bases from V and 4 bases from J, with 11 bases between. The germline CDR1 and CDR2 sequences are SNHLY and FYNNEI. The CDR3 is 14 amino acids. CDR3 residues: CASIGDSGANVLTF. The CDR3 DNA sequence: TGTGCCAGCATAGGGGATTCCGGGGCCAACGTCCTGACTTTC.

The genes are TRBV7-9 and TRBJ2-1, with 9 positions matching TRBD2. CDR1 and CDR2 (germline): SEHNR, FQNEAQ (reference sequence). The CDR3 runs to 14 residues. V lost 5 bases to trimming and J lost 7 bases; unmatched junction nucleotides: 6. Here the CDR3 DNA reads TGTGCCAGCAGCCATAGCGGGAGCCCGAATGAGCAGTTCTTC. This codes for CASSHSGSPNEQFF.

This clonotype was counted only a few times. V and J are TRBV12-3 or TRBV12-4 and TRBJ2-1, with D perhaps given as TRBD1 or TRBD2 (5 bases each). The CDR3 is made up of 15 amino acids. The germline V and J ends were trimmed by 6 bases and 4 bases, with 16 bases remaining between them. The CDR3 loop reads CASSLDPEGYNEQFF. The CDR3 nucleotides read TGTGCCAGCAGCCTGGACCCCGAGGGGTACAATGAGCAGTTCTTC.

As DNA, the CDR3 is TGTGCCACCAGCAGTAAGGGACAGATCAACTCCTACGAGCAGTACTTC. Its translation: CATSSKGQINSYEQYF. The rearrangement uses TRBV15 and TRBJ2-7; TRBD1 matches at 7 bases. The ends lost 3 bases at V and 0 bases at J; junction bases unmatched: 8. This CDR3 region has 16 residues. Germline assignment: CDR1 LNHNV and CDR2 YYDKDF (reference sequence).

This sequence joins TRBV28 and TRBJ2-5, with TRBD2 identical over 8 bases. The end of the DNA fits TRBJ2-7 better, so the J call may be wrong. The CDR3 runs to 14 residues. Germline values: CDR1 MDHEN, CDR2 SYDVKM. In nucleotides, the CDR3 is TGTGCCAGCGAATCCAGGCGGGGGGCCTACGAGCAGTACTTC. It codes for CASESRRGAYEQYF.

The chain has TRBV12-3 or TRBV12-4 and TRBJ2-1; no clear D gene. Trimming cost V 5 bases and J 4 bases, with 15 bases left between them. The CDR3 covers 15 residues. The CDR3 bases are TGTGCCAGCAGTCCCCGGAGCGACTGGTACAATGAGCAGTTCTTC. Its protein product is CASSPRSDWYNEQFF.

The gene calls are TRBV6-2 or TRBV6-3 and TRBJ1-4; D unresolved. Germline CDR1 reads MNHEY; CDR2 reads SVGEGT. V lost 3 bases to trimming and J lost 14 bases, with 13 bases between them. The CDR3 loop spans 12 amino acids. The CDR3 region has the DNA TGTGCCAGCAGTTATGACGGATTGGTCCTGTTTTTT. Translated, it gives CASSYDGLVLFF.

This clonotype showed up just a few times. V gene TRBV5-6 combines with J gene TRBJ1-2; D gene ambiguous. The V gene's germline CDR1 is SGHDT and CDR2 YYEEEE. This CDR3 spans 14 amino acids. Trimming pared 5 bases from V and 8 bases from J, leaving 19 bases between. The CDR3 coding sequence is TGTGCCAGCAGAAACCTCTTAGGTGCGAGGGGCTACACCTTC. This encodes CASRNLLGARGYTF. Using reference TRBV5-6 and TRBJ1-2 for the parts outside the CDR3, the full variable domain is DAGVTQSPTHLIKTRGQQVTLRCSPKSGHDTVSWYQQALGQGPQFIFQYYEEEERQRGNFPDRFSGHQFPNYSSELNVNALLLGDSALYLCASRNLLGARGYTFGSGTRLTVV.

This chain uses TRBV5-6 with TRBJ2-7, with 12 nucleotides matching TRBD1. V lost 4 bases, J lost 7 bases, and 9 bases stayed unmatched. CDR1 and CDR2 (germline): SGHDT, YYEEEE. This CDR3 comprises 15 residues. CDR3 in amino acids: CASSAGTGGLIEQYF. The CDR3 bases are TGTGCCAGCAGCGCCGGGACAGGGGGCTTGATAGAGCAGTACTTC.

This clonotype occurred a few times. The rearrangement uses TRBV6-2 or TRBV6-3 and TRBJ2-7, with D uncertain. The J call may be wrong; the DNA end is better matched by TRBJ2-5. This CDR3 comprises 12 residues. The germline V gene encodes CDR1 MNHEY and CDR2 SVGEGT. CDR3: CASSYRTETQYF. Written as DNA, the CDR3 is TGTGCCAGCAGTTACCGCACAGAGACCCAGTACTTC.

This clonotype turned up a few times. V and J are TRBV20-1 and TRBJ2-1; possible D gene TRBD2, 5 bases. CDR1 and CDR2 (germline): DFQATT, SNEGSKA (reference sequence). CDR3 length equals 14 residues. V was clipped by 1 base and J by 10 bases, with 17 bases between them. The CDR3 region is CSARGPVSEGEQFF. CDR3 sequence (DNA): TGCAGTGCTAGAGGCCCCGTTAGTGAGGGCGAGCAGTTCTTC.

In this sample, this clonotype turned up a few times. The chain has TRBV15 and TRBJ2-6; no reliable D call. V lost 1 base, J lost 7 bases, and 8 bases lay in between. From germline, CDR1 is LNHNV and CDR2 YYDKDF (reference sequence). The CDR3 runs to 14 residues. The CDR3 DNA follows: TGTGCCACCAGCAGAGGTGGTACAGCCAACGTCCTGACTTTC. This encodes CATSRGGTANVLTF. Drawing the rest from reference TRBV15 and TRBJ2-6, the complete variable domain is DAMVIQNPRYQVTQFGKPVTLSCSQTLNHNVMYWYQQKSSQAPKLLFHYYDKDFNNEADTPDNFQSRRPNTSFCFLDIRSPGLGDTAMYLCATSRGGTANVLTFGAGSRLTVL.

The chain recombines TRBV7-9 with TRBJ2-3; 7 bases map to TRBD1. V lost 0 bases and J lost 0; bases outside the gene matches: 9. Germline V gives CDR1 SEHNR, CDR2 FQNEAQ (reference sequence). CDR3 length: 18 amino acids. The CDR3 here is CASSLAFGTEHSTDTQYF. As DNA, the CDR3 is TGTGCCAGCAGCTTAGCGTTCGGGACAGAACATAGCACAGATACGCAGTATTTT.

The V and J genes are TRBV29-1 and TRBJ2-2, with a weak D call TRBD1 (6 bases). From germline, CDR1 is SQVTM and CDR2 ANQGSEA. This CDR3 spans 15 amino acids. Trimming left V 6 bases short and J 5 bases short, with 19 bases between. CDR3 amino acids: CSVEQTGWGTGELFF. DNA for the CDR3: TGCAGCGTGGAACAAACAGGGTGGGGGACCGGGGAGCTGTTTTTT.